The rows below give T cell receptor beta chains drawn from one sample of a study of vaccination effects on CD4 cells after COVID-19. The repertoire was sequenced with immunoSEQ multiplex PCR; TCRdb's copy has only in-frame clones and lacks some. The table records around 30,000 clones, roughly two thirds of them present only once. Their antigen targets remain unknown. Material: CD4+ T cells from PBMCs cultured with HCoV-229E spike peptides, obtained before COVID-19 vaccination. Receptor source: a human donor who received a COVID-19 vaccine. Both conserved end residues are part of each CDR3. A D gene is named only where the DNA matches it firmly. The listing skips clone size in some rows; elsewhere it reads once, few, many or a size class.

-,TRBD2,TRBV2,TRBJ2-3,TGTGCCAGCAGTGAGGGTAGCGGGGCAGATACGCAGTATTTT,CASSEGSGADTQYF
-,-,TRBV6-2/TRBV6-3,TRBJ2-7,TGTGCCAGCAGCCCACAGACAGCCTCCTACGAGCAGTACTTC,CASSPQTASYEQYF
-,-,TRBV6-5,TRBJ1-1,TGTGCCAGCAGGAAAGGGGGGACTGAAGCTTTCTTT,CASRKGGTEAFF
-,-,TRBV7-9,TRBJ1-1,TGTGCCAGCAGCTTAAGTGGGGAGAGTGTTTTCTTT,CASSLSGESVFF
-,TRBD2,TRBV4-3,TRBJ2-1,TGCGCCAGCAGCCAAGGATCTGGCGGGGGGGCCGATGAGCAGTTCTTC,CASSQGSGGGADEQFF
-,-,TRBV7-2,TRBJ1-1,TGTGCCAGCAGCTTGGGTAGGGAGACTGGAGCTTTCTTT,CASSLGRETGAFF
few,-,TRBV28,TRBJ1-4,TGTGCCAGCAGTCTGGGGGTGATTGCAACTAATGAAAAACTGTTTTTT,CASSLGVIATNEKLFF
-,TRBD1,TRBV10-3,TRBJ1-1,TGTGCCATCAGTGAGTCAGGACAGGGGAACACTGAAGCTTTCTTT,CAISESGQGNTEAFF
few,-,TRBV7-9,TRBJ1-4,TGTGCCAGCAGCTTAGGTTCAGGCCTTAATGAAAAACTGTTTTTT,CASSLGSGLNEKLFF
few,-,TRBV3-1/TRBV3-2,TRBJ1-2,TGTGCCGCGCAAGGAGAGGGGAACTATGGCTACACCTTC,CAAQGEGNYGYTF
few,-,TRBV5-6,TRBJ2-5,TGTGCCAGCAGTCTCAGGCGACTGGGGGGAGAGACCCAGTACTTC,CASSLRRLGGETQYF
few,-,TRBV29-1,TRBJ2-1,TGCAGGGTTCGTCTCGGGAGCGGCAATGAGCAGTTCTTC,CRVRLGSGNEQFF
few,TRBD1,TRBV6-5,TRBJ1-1,TGTGCCAGCAGTTACCCGGGACAGGGGGCCACTGAAGCTTTCTTT,CASSYPGQGATEAFF
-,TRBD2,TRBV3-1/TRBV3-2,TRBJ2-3,TGTGCCAGCAGCCAAGGAAGGGGGACTAGCGGGAGTGCCGATACGCAGTATTTT,CASSQGRGTSGSADTQYF
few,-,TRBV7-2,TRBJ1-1,TGTGCCAGCAGCTCCTACACTGAAGCTTTCTTT,CASSSYTEAFF
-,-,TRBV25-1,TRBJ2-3,TGTGCCAGCAGTGAACGGGACGGCACCCTCACAGATACGCAGTATTTT,CASSERDGTLTDTQYF
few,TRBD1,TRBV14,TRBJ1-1,TGTGCCAGCAGCCGAACTAATGACAGGGTCGAAGCTTTCTTT,CASSRTNDRVEAFF
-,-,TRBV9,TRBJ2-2,TGTGCCAGCAGCGTAGATTGGCAGCCCGGGGAGCTGTTTTTT,CASSVDWQPGELFF
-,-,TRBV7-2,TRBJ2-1,TGTGCCAGCAGCTTGCGGTACAATGAGCAGTTCTTC,CASSLRYNEQFF
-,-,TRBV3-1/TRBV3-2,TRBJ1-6,TGTGCCAGCAGCCAAGGGCAGGGTCCTTCACCCCTCCACTTT,CASSQGQGPSPLHF
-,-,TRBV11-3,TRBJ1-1,TGTGCCAGCAGCTTAGACCGGGGCACTGAAGCTTTCTTT,CASSLDRGTEAFF
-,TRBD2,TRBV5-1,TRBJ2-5,TGCGCCAGCCGGACTAGCGGGAGGCTCCAAGAGACCCAGTACTTC,CASRTSGRLQETQYF
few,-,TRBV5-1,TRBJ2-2,TGCGCCAGCAGCTTGGACGCAGGAAACACCGGGGAGCTGTTTTTT,CASSLDAGNTGELFF
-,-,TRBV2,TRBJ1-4,TGTGCCAGCGCCTACAACGGTGAAAAACTGTTTTTT,CASAYNGEKLFF
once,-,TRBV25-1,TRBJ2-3,TGTGCCAGCAGTGGGCGACAGGGCACAGATACGCAGTATTTT,CASSGRQGTDTQYF
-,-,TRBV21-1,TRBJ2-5,TGTGCCAGCAGCCAGGATCCAGGGGAGGAGACCCAGTACTTC,CASSQDPGEETQYF
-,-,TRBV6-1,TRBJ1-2,TGTGCCAGCAGTGACGCAGGGGATGATGGCTACACCTTC,CASSDAGDDGYTF
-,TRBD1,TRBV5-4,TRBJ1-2,TGTGCCAGCAGCCCAGGGGGCGTGGGTGGCTACACCTTC,CASSPGGVGGYTF
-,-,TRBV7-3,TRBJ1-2,TGTGCCAGCAGCTTGGACGGCTATGGCTACACCTTC,CASSLDGYGYTF
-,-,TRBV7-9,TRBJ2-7,TGTGCCAGCAGCTACCCAGGGGATGAGCAGTACTTC,CASSYPGDEQYF
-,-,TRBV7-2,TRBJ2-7,TGTGCCAGCAGCTTAGGGCGGGGGCCCTCCTACGAGCAGTACTTC,CASSLGRGPSYEQYF
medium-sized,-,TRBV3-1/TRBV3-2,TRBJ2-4,TGTGCCAGCAAATCGGACGGAAACATTCAGTACTTC,CASKSDGNIQYF
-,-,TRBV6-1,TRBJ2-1,TGTGCCAGCAGTGAAAACAGCAGGGTTGAGCAGTTCTTC,CASSENSRVEQFF
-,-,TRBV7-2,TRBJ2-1,TGTGCCAGCAGTCAGGAGATCCACAATGAGCAGTTCTTC,CASSQEIHNEQFF
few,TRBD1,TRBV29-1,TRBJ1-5,TGCAGCTACAGGGGAGTCGGCAATCAGCCCCAGCATTTT,CSYRGVGNQPQHF
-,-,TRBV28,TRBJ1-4,TGTGCCAGCAGTCTAGGAGGAGGAAATGAAAAACTGTTTTTT,CASSLGGGNEKLFF
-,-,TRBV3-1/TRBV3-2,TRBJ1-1,TGTGCCAGCAGCCAATTGCTGAACACTGAAGCTTTCTTT,CASSQLLNTEAFF
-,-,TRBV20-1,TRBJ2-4,TGCAGTGCTAGTTTTCGGCAAAACATTCAGTACTTC,CSASFRQNIQYF
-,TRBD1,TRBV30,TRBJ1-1,TGTGCCTGGAGTCTCGGGGACAGGGGAACTGAAGCTTTCTTT,CAWSLGDRGTEAFF
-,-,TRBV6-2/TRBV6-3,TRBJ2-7,TGTGCCAGCAGTCGACCGCAGGGGTCCTACGAGCAGTACTTC,CASSRPQGSYEQYF